This is a list of T cell receptor beta chains from one sample in a study of T cell changes during pregnancy in multiple sclerosis. Libraries were prepared by immunoSEQ multiplex PCR; TCRdb keeps only in-frame clonotypes and omits some of them. The sample contains roughly 64,000 clones, about nine tenths of which appear only once. This specimen consisted of peripheral blood, obtained in the third trimester of pregnancy. These TCRs come from a female donor in good health, enrolled as a control in a pregnancy study. The CDR3 runs from the conserved cysteine through the conserved F or W. A D gene is named only where the DNA matches it firmly. A clone size is listed for some rows: how often the clone was seen (once, few, many), or a class if it is expanded.

J	D	size	V	CDR3	DNA
TRBJ2-7	TRBD1	NA	TRBV7-9	CAILDRGYEQYF	TGTGCCATCCTCGACAGGGGCTACGAGCAGTACTTC
TRBJ1-2	NA	NA	TRBV7-9	CASRQTAGPTYGYTF	TGTGCCAGCAGGCAAACGGCGGGCCCCACCTATGGCTACACCTTC
TRBJ1-4	NA	NA	TRBV18	CASSPGGSNEKLFF	TGTGCCAGCTCACCAGGGGGCTCTAATGAAAAACTGTTTTTT
TRBJ2-2	NA	NA	TRBV14	CASSQQNTGELFF	TGTGCCAGCAGCCAACAAAACACCGGGGAGCTGTTTTTT
TRBJ1-2	TRBD1	NA	TRBV5-6	CASSLVSQGAIDYGYTF	TGTGCCAGCAGCTTGGTCTCACAGGGGGCGATAGACTATGGCTACACCTTC
TRBJ2-2	TRBD2	NA	TRBV6-4	CASSDSTGGDTGELFF	TGTGCCAGCAGTGACTCAACGGGGGGAGACACCGGGGAGCTGTTTTTT
TRBJ1-1	TRBD1	NA	TRBV6-5	CASSHSLQGDKPEAFF	TGTGCCAGCAGTCACTCCCTACAGGGGGATAAGCCTGAAGCTTTCTTT
TRBJ2-3	NA	NA	TRBV27	CASSLGLTDTQYF	TGTGCCAGCAGTTTGGGGCTCACAGATACGCAGTATTTT
TRBJ1-2	NA	NA	TRBV5-5	CASSLEMGPSFGYTF	TGTGCCAGCAGCTTGGAGATGGGCCCCTCTTTCGGCTACACCTTC
TRBJ1-2	TRBD1	NA	TRBV30	CAWSAAGQGQNTF	TGTGCCTGGAGTGCCGCCGGACAGGGACAGAACACCTTC
TRBJ2-7	NA	NA	TRBV5-4	CASSSFRDGQEGLSYEQYF	TGTGCCAGCAGCTCGTTCCGGGACGGACAGGAGGGCCTATCCTACGAGCAGTACTTC
TRBJ2-1	TRBD2	NA	TRBV9	CASSVDSGGHGNEQFF	TGTGCCAGCAGCGTAGACTCGGGAGGGCACGGCAATGAGCAGTTCTTC
TRBJ2-3	NA	NA	TRBV11-2	CASSSRAVGSDTQYF	TGTGCCAGCAGCTCCAGGGCAGTCGGGTCGGATACGCAGTATTTT
TRBJ1-1	NA	NA	TRBV19	CDRVLNTEAFF	TGTGACCGGGTCCTGAACACTGAAGCTTTCTTT
TRBJ1-1	NA	NA	TRBV18	CASSPSATEAFF	TGTGCCAGCTCACCGAGTGCAACTGAAGCTTTCTTT
TRBJ2-1	TRBD2	NA	TRBV19	CASSPRRGSGVINEQFF	TGTGCCAGTAGTCCCCGCAGAGGTAGCGGGGTTATCAATGAGCAGTTCTTC
TRBJ2-5	NA	once	TRBV30	CAWDQGLVQETQYF	TGTGCCTGGGATCAAGGACTGGTCCAAGAGACCCAGTACTTC
TRBJ2-1	TRBD1	NA	TRBV7-6	CASSRRTGGNEQFF	TGTGCCAGCAGCCGACGGACAGGGGGCAATGAGCAGTTCTTC
TRBJ2-2	TRBD2	NA	TRBV4-3	CASSHSGGVFTGELFF	TGCGCCAGCAGCCACAGCGGGGGGGTTTTTACCGGGGAGCTGTTTTTT
TRBJ1-2	NA	few	TRBV7-9	CASSLTTNYGYTF	TGTGCCAGCAGCTTAACTACTAACTATGGCTACACCTTC
TRBJ2-3	TRBD2	few	TRBV29-1	CSVEGSASGSTDTQYF	TGCAGCGTTGAAGGGTCGGCTAGCGGGAGCACAGATACGCAGTATTTT
TRBJ1-1	TRBD1	NA	TRBV14	CASSHTQGSEAFF	TGTGCCAGCAGCCACACACAGGGGTCTGAAGCTTTCTTT
TRBJ1-3	NA	NA	TRBV27	CASRISGSDGNTIYF	TGTGCCAGCAGAATATCCGGGTCCGACGGAAACACCATATATTTT
TRBJ2-1	TRBD2	NA	TRBV7-2	CASSPPGLAGNEQFF	TGTGCCAGCAGCCCGCCCGGACTAGCGGGTAATGAGCAGTTCTTC
TRBJ1-4	TRBD1	NA	TRBV15	CATSRGGDRVVEKLFF	TGTGCCACCAGCAGAGGAGGTGACAGGGTGGTGGAAAAACTGTTTTTT
TRBJ2-1	NA	NA	TRBV7-8	CASSLLARGSSYNEQFF	TGTGCCAGCAGCTTACTCGCGCGGGGTAGCTCCTACAATGAGCAGTTCTTC
TRBJ2-5	NA	NA	TRBV10-3	CAISESTYQETQYF	TGTGCCATCAGTGAGTCGACTTACCAAGAGACCCAGTACTTC
TRBJ2-2	TRBD1	NA	TRBV5-6	CASSIQGTGELFF	TGTGCCAGCAGCATACAGGGGACCGGGGAGCTGTTTTTT
TRBJ2-1	TRBD1	NA	TRBV5-5	CASSVTGTGTSISYNEQFF	TGTGCCAGCAGCGTTACCGGGACAGGGACATCAATCTCTTACAATGAGCAGTTCTTC
TRBJ2-2	NA	NA	TRBV18	CASSGQGINTGELFF	TGTGCCAGCTCCGGGCAGGGGATCAACACCGGGGAGCTGTTTTTT
TRBJ2-1	TRBD1	NA	TRBV15	CATSRGTGQGGRNEQFF	TGTGCCACCAGCAGAGGAACGGGACAGGGGGGTCGAAATGAGCAGTTCTTC
TRBJ2-5	TRBD1	NA	TRBV14	CASSPGTAYFPQYF	TGTGCCAGCAGCCCCGGGACAGCATATTTCCCACAGTACTTC